Following are 31 T cell receptor beta chains from one sample sequenced in a study of blood T cells in healthy people across ages. Primed by a sample-barcoded 5' primer and a J-beta primer mix, a second PCR proceeded for about 7 to 11 cycles. TCRdb passed the 5' RACE reads through MiXCR, listing each CDR3 protein once. The sample has 600,000 to 650,000 distinct CDR3 sequences, roughly 58% seen once. Sequencing was carried out using blood. These receptors all stem from a man in his 60s in good health.

There are a few counts of this clonotype. The gene calls are TRBV9 and TRBJ2-5; a possible D gene is TRBD2 (5 bases). CDR1 and CDR2 (germline): SGDLS, YYNGEE. CDR3 length: 13 residues. V was cut by 0 bases and J by 5 bases, with 8 bases left in between. The CDR3 loop reads CASSVDGGETQYF. In DNA form, the CDR3 reads TGTGCCAGCAGCGTAGATGGCGGGGAGACCCAGTACTTC.

This clonotype has just a few counts. The V and J genes are TRBV3-1 and TRBJ1-3; D is uncertain. V lost 4 bases and J 4 bases, leaving 8 bases between the germline ends. In germline, CDR1 is LGHDT, CDR2 YNNKEL (reference sequence). CDR3 size: 13 residues. This chain's CDR3 is CASSPLVGNTIYF. CDR3 nucleotides: TGTGCCAGCAGCCCCCTCGTAGGAAACACCATATATTTT.

The genes are TRBV7-2 and TRBJ2-1, with TRBD2 matching 9 bases. Germline V gives CDR1 SGHTA, CDR2 FQGNSA. This CDR3 comprises 16 residues. V shed 1 base and J 7 bases; nucleotides not matched to a gene: 8. CDR3 region: CASSLVEGLAANEQFF. The CDR3 DNA sequence: TGTGCCAGCAGCTTAGTCGAGGGACTAGCTGCAAATGAGCAGTTCTTC.

The rearrangement joins TRBV10-3 to TRBJ1-2; 7 bases are a match to TRBD1. Germline trimming cut 10 bases from V and 6 bases from J; bases unmatched to any gene: 8. This CDR3 spans 12 amino acids. Looked up from germline, CDR1 is ENHRY and CDR2 is SYGVKD. The CDR3 protein is CATNPTGNGYTF. The CDR3 DNA reads TGTGCCACCAACCCGACAGGGAATGGCTACACCTTC.

The J gene is TRBJ2-5, the V gene TRBV28; D gene ambiguous. This CDR3 is 11 amino acids long. V dropped 7 bases and J dropped 3 bases, with 6 bases sitting between them. The germline V gene has CDR1 MDHEN and CDR2 SYDVKM. The CDR3 is CASNFEETQYF. The CDR3 coding sequence is TGTGCCAGCAACTTTGAAGAGACCCAGTACTTC.

This chain links TRBV9 with TRBJ2-3; 8 positions agree with TRBD2. Germline V gene lookup returns CDR1 SGDLS and CDR2 YYNGEE. The V gene end was trimmed by 1 base and the J gene end by 5 bases; junction bases not matched to a gene: 9. CDR3 length: 16 residues. In DNA, the CDR3 is TGTGCCAGCAGCGTACAGGCGGGGGGCGTGAGAGATACGCAGTATTTT. It yields the protein CASSVQAGGVRDTQYF.

The V call is TRBV7-9, the J call TRBJ2-1, with D perhaps TRBD1 (6 bases). Germline CDR1 and CDR2: SEHNR and FQNEAQ (reference sequence). V lost 2 bases, J lost 5 bases, and 16 bases lay in between. CDR3 length equals 16 residues. The CDR3: CASSLILGAGDNEQFF. The CDR3 DNA is TGTGCCAGCAGCTTAATTTTGGGGGCAGGGGACAATGAGCAGTTCTTC.

This clonotype is a singleton in its sample. The genes are TRBV15 and TRBJ2-7, with D uncertain. Germline lookup yields CDR1 LNHNV and CDR2 YYDKDF (reference sequence). This CDR3 is built from 13 residues. The ends were cut back, 1 base at V and 2 bases at J, with 6 bases in the middle. CDR3 loop: CATSRVRAYEQYF. For the CDR3, the DNA is TGTGCCACCAGCAGAGTTCGGGCCTACGAGCAGTACTTC.

The CDR3 here is CSATQGSEGYTF. As DNA, the CDR3 is TGCAGTGCCACGCAAGGGTCGGAGGGCTACACCTTC. The chain is built from TRBV20-1 and TRBJ1-2; unclear D gene. V gave up 6 bases and J gave up 8 bases, with 16 bases separating them. The CDR3 contains 12 residues. In germline, CDR1 is DFQATT, CDR2 SNEGSKA (reference sequence).

The chain carries TRBV9 and TRBJ1-1; D not certain. Trimming cost V 4 bases and J 1 base, with 8 bases left between them. The germline V gene encodes CDR1 SGDLS and CDR2 YYNGEE. CDR3 length: 13 residues. CDR3 coding DNA: TGTGCCAGCAGCCCAGGAAGGAACACTGAAGCTTTCTTT. It yields the protein CASSPGRNTEAFF.

This clonotype was found many times. A much larger clone differs by one base, so this may be a read error. The chain combines TRBV29-1 with TRBJ2-5; no clear D. Germline CDR1 SQVTM, CDR2 ANQGSEA. This CDR3 region has 11 residues. This CDR3 is CSGERSRTQYF. As DNA, the CDR3 is TGCAGCGGTGAAAGATCGAGAACCCAGTACTTC.

In its sample, this clonotype was seen a few times. The chain is built from TRBV20-1 and TRBJ2-3; 11 nucleotides line up with TRBD2. V shed 0 bases, J shed 5 bases, and the junction held 10 bases outside the gene matches. This CDR3 has 17 residues. Germline assignment: CDR1 DFQATT and CDR2 SNEGSKA (reference sequence). The DNA for the CDR3 is TGCAGTGCTAGAGAAGAACTAGCGGGGGCTCCCGGAGATACGCAGTATTTT. It specifies CSAREELAGAPGDTQYF.

The rearrangement joins TRBV20-1 to TRBJ1-2; D is unresolved. The CDR3 length is 11 residues. The V and J ends lost 5 bases and 1 base respectively, with 5 bases between them. The germline CDR1 and CDR2 sequences are DFQATT and SNEGSKA (reference sequence). The CDR3 loop reads CSAYNNYGYTF. The DNA of the CDR3 is TGCAGTGCTTACAATAACTATGGCTACACCTTC.

The rearrangement joins TRBV4-1 to TRBJ2-1; D gene uncertain. Looked up from germline, CDR1 is MGHRA and CDR2 is YSYEKL. The CDR3 spans 18 residues. The ends were cut back, 0 bases at V and 10 bases at J, with 25 bases in the middle. The chain's CDR3 is CASSQDQRRIVRSSEQFF. The CDR3 DNA reads TGCGCCAGCAGCCAAGACCAAAGACGAATAGTCAGGTCCTCCGAGCAGTTCTTC.

Concerning this clonotype: Relative to the germline gene, one junction end is altered; a read error may explain this. The chain couples TRBV11-2 to TRBJ2-5; 9 nucleotides agree with TRBD2. CDR1 is SGHAT, CDR2 FQNNGV, per germline. CDR3 length: 15 residues. The CDR3 loop is CASRLAGERRGTQYF. The CDR3 nucleotides read TGTGCCAGCAGATTAGCGGGGGAGAGGCGTGGGACCCAGTACTTC. Complete variable domain (other parts from reference TRBV11-2 and TRBJ2-5): EAGVAQSPRYKIIEKRQSVAFWCNPISGHATLYWYQQILGQGPKLLIQFQNNGVVDDSQLPKDRFSAERLKGVDSTLKIQPAKLEDSAVYLCASRLAGERRGTQYFGPGTRLLVL.

CDR3 residues: CAISAHRDRDSKGYTF. In DNA, the CDR3 is TGTGCCATCAGTGCTCATCGGGACAGGGATTCCAAGGGCTACACCTTC. The chain carries TRBV10-3 and TRBJ1-2, with 9 bases identical to TRBD1. Germline V gene data show CDR1 as ENHRY and CDR2 as SYGVKD. The V gene end was trimmed by 4 bases and the J gene end by 8 bases; junction bases not matched to a gene: 14. This CDR3 is built from 16 residues.

This clonotype appeared once. The genes are TRBV20-1 and TRBJ2-3; 9 nucleotides agree with TRBD2. The CDR3 runs to 15 residues. Germline CDR1 and CDR2: DFQATT and SNEGSKA (reference sequence). J gave up 3 bases and V 6 bases, and 10 bases lay outside the gene matches. The CDR3 loop is CSAIGGTSRTDTQYF. In DNA, the CDR3 is TGCAGTGCCATAGGAGGGACTAGCAGAACAGATACGCAGTATTTT.

V gene TRBV6-6 combines with J gene TRBJ2-3; D not resolved. Deletions cut 7 bases from V and 3 bases from J, with 11 bases between. This CDR3 has 13 residues. The germline CDR1 and CDR2 sequences are MNHNY and SVGAGI (reference sequence). The CDR3 sequence: CASKRWKTDTQYF. DNA for the CDR3: TGTGCCAGCAAACGGTGGAAGACAGATACGCAGTATTTT.

V and J are TRBV18 and TRBJ2-3; 8 nucleotides agree with TRBD1. J lost 14 bases, V lost 6 bases, and 10 bases had no gene match. Germline values: CDR1 KGHSH, CDR2 LQKENI. This CDR3 is 12 amino acids long. CDR3 loop: CASSPGQGFGYF. In DNA form, the CDR3 reads TGTGCCAGCTCTCCAGGACAGGGCTTCGGGTATTTT.

The rearrangement joins TRBV28 to TRBJ2-6; D possibly matches TRBD1 or TRBD2 (5 bases each). V dropped 7 bases and J dropped 0 bases, with 10 bases sitting between them. The CDR3 is 15 residues long. The V gene's germline CDR1 is MDHEN and CDR2 SYDVKM. The CDR3 DNA follows: TGTGCCAGCAAACGGGGCCACTCTGGGGCCAACGTCCTGACTTTC. The encoded protein is CASKRGHSGANVLTF.

CDR3 sequence: CASSFSGGETDTQYF. Written as DNA, the CDR3 is TGTGCCAGCAGCTTCAGCGGGGGGGAAACAGATACGCAGTATTTT. This chain links TRBV7-4 with TRBJ2-3; 10 bases agree with TRBD2. This CDR3 is built from 15 residues. Germline values: CDR1 SGHVT, CDR2 SQSDAQ. Losses at the gene ends were 3 bases for V and 3 bases for J; bases not matched to a gene: 3.

The chain links TRBV3-1 to TRBJ1-6; TRBD1 agrees at 11 bases. In germline, CDR1 is LGHDT, CDR2 YNNKEL (reference sequence). The CDR3 totals 16 residues. V lost 4 bases and J lost 7; bases outside the gene matches: 6. CDR3 in amino acids: CASSPSGQGVNSPLHF. CDR3 coding DNA: TGTGCCAGCAGCCCCTCGGGACAGGGGGTCAATTCACCCCTCCACTTT.

This rearrangement joins TRBV4-2 to TRBJ2-2, with 7 bases identical to TRBD2. The length of the CDR3 is 17 residues. J lost 6 bases, V lost 0 bases, and 10 bases had no gene match. CDR1 and CDR2 (germline): LGHNA, YNFKEQ. The CDR3 nucleotides are TGTGCCAGCAGCCAAGATCCCGGGGCGGCGGGGGCCGGGGAGCTGTTTTTT. Its protein is CASSQDPGAAGAGELFF.

The rearrangement uses TRBV20-1 and TRBJ2-5; 12 nucleotides match TRBD2. There are 15 residues in the CDR3. Germline lookup yields CDR1 DFQATT and CDR2 SNEGSKA (reference sequence). Trimming removed 6 bases from V and 1 base from J; junction bases left unmatched: 6. CDR3 nucleotides: TGCAGTGCCAGACTAGCGGGGGACCTCCAAGAGACCCAGTACTTC. This sequence encodes CSARLAGDLQETQYF.

This clonotype occurred a few times. The chain uses TRBV6-6 and TRBJ1-5; 8 nucleotides align to TRBD1. Germline V gene lookup returns CDR1 MNHNY and CDR2 SVGAGI (reference sequence). The CDR3 totals 13 residues. After removal of 5 bases from V and 5 bases from J, the junction contained 2 bases not matched to a gene. CDR3 region: CASSQQGDQPQHF. The CDR3 region has the DNA TGTGCCAGCAGTCAACAGGGGGATCAGCCCCAGCATTTT.

This clonotype occurred a few times. J is TRBJ2-1 and V is TRBV3-1; weak D call: TRBD2 (6 bases). Germline V gene data show CDR1 as LGHDT and CDR2 as YNNKEL (reference sequence). Trimming left V 1 base short and J 4 bases short, with 11 bases between. The CDR3 extends over 15 amino acids. CDR3 in amino acids: CASSQAVSGYNEQFF. CDR3 sequence (DNA): TGTGCCAGCAGCCAAGCGGTTAGCGGATACAATGAGCAGTTCTTC.

This chain connects TRBV7-8 to TRBJ1-6; 9 bases fit TRBD1. Germline V gene data show CDR1 as SGHVS and CDR2 as FQNEAQ. This CDR3 is built from 15 residues. V gave up 1 base and J gave up 8 bases; unmatched junction bases: 3. CDR3: CASSLGRQGDSPLHF. For the CDR3, the DNA is TGTGCCAGCAGCTTAGGGCGACAGGGGGATTCACCCCTCCACTTT.

The rearrangement joins TRBV3-1 to TRBJ2-7; 10 nucleotides line up with TRBD2. The CDR3 runs to 15 residues. V shed 1 base, J shed 7 bases, and the junction held 7 bases outside the gene matches. The germline CDR1 and CDR2 sequences are LGHDT and YNNKEL (reference sequence). The CDR3 region is CASSQAAGGYNEQYF. The CDR3 nucleotides are TGTGCCAGCAGCCAAGCAGCGGGGGGGTACAATGAGCAGTACTTC.

A single count supports this clonotype. The CDR3 loop reads CASSEGAAGNYGYTF. The CDR3 coding sequence is TGTGCCAGCAGTGAAGGGGCGGCAGGGAACTATGGCTACACCTTC. J is TRBJ1-2 and V is TRBV6-1, with a tentative D call TRBD1 (5 bases). V was cut by 1 base and J by 2 bases, with 11 bases left in between. In germline, CDR1 is MNHNS, CDR2 SASEGT. This CDR3 has 15 amino acids.

The V and J genes are TRBV5-5 and TRBJ1-2; D may be TRBD1 (5 bases). Trimming took 0 bases from V and 7 from J, leaving 13 bases between them. The CDR3 is 14 residues long. Germline loops: CDR1 SGHKS, CDR2 YYEKEE (reference sequence). The CDR3 DNA reads TGTGCCAGCAGCTTGGAAGGTCAGGGATCTGGCTACACCTTC. It translates to CASSLEGQGSGYTF. Together with reference TRBV5-5 and TRBJ1-2, the CDR3 gives the full variable domain: DAGVTQSPTHLIKTRGQQVTLRCSPISGHKSVSWYQQVLGQGPQFIFQYYEKEERGRGNFPDRFSARQFPNYSSELNVNALLLGDSALYLCASSLEGQGSGYTFGSGTRLTVV.

The V and J genes are TRBV20-1 and TRBJ2-7; a possible D gene is TRBD1 (6 bases). Near its end, the DNA agrees better with TRBJ2-5, so the J call may be wrong. The CDR3 is 14 amino acids. Germline CDR1 is DFQATT and CDR2 is SNEGSKA (reference sequence). For the CDR3, the DNA is TGCAGTGCTAGAAAGCCGGCAGGGGCGGAGACCCAGTACTTC. It codes for CSARKPAGAETQYF.